Given below is one T cell receptor (beta chain) in context. The same CDR3 is also encoded by other DNA sequences in this sample. This record comes from a study of shared clonotypes between healthy human individuals. Assay: immunoSEQ multiplex PCR; the TCRdb copy retains only in-frame clones and omits some. The repertoire holds about 480,000 clones, with 79% as singletons. CDR3 length equals 13 residues. The germline V and J ends were trimmed by 0 bases and 2 bases, with 5 bases remaining between them. The germline V gene has CDR1 SGDLS and CDR2 YYNGEE. The rearrangement uses TRBV9 and TRBJ2-5; D is undetermined. Sequenced input: PBMCs. This receptor was identified in a woman aged 40 to 55 in good health. Some clones in this sample may be carry-over from other donors' samples. The CDR3 bases are TGTGCCAGCAGCGTAGGTCCTCAAGAGACCCAGTACTTC. Its protein product is CASSVGPQETQYF.